Presented here are 18 T cell receptor beta chains from one specimen sequenced in a study of blood T cell repertoires in COVID-19. TCRdb's table, derived via immunoSEQ multiplex PCR, lists solely in-frame clones and lacks some. This sample has 80,000 to 100,000 clones, with about 89% found just once. Input material: peripheral blood. The receptor set was obtained from a human donor with active COVID-19. The donor label of this sample is uncertain.

Concerning this clone itself: An end of the junction differs from the germline gene, which may be a read error. The CDR3 spells CASSLDRADTQYF. DNA for the CDR3: TGTGCTAGCAGCTTAGATCGAGCAGATACGCAGTATTTT. The chain has TRBV7-7 and TRBJ2-3; D remains unclear. Germline V gene sequence: CDR1 SSHAT, CDR2 FNYEAQ (reference sequence). The CDR3 is 13 amino acids.

The V call is TRBV19, the J call TRBJ1-6; 8 nucleotides match TRBD1. The CDR3 covers 15 residues. Germline CDR1 reads LNHDA; CDR2 reads SQIVND (reference sequence). After removal of 10 bases from V and 5 bases from J, the junction contained 10 bases not matched to a gene. The CDR3: CATSGGSGDNSPLHF. DNA of the CDR3: TGTGCCACCTCAGGGGGCTCGGGAGATAATTCACCCCTCCACTTT.

The chain couples TRBV7-8 to TRBJ1-5, with 9 bases aligning to TRBD1. The trim removed 7 bases at V and 0 bases at J, leaving 7 bases unmatched. The germline V gene encodes CDR1 SGHVS and CDR2 FQNEAQ. The CDR3 is 16 amino acids. CDR3 region: CASTPDRGYSNQPQHF. As DNA, the CDR3 is TGTGCCAGCACCCCCGACAGGGGGTATAGCAATCAGCCCCAGCATTTT. The variable domain in full, with the rest retrieved from reference TRBV7-8 and TRBJ1-5, is GAGVSQSPRYKVAKRGQDVALRCDPISGHVSLFWYQQALGQGPEFLTYFQNEAQLDKSGLPSDRFFAERPEGSVSTLKIQRTQQEDSAVYLCASTPDRGYSNQPQHFGDGTRLSIL.

The chain has TRBV18 and TRBJ1-2; possibly TRBD1 for D (5 bases). This CDR3 spans 15 amino acids. The germline V and J ends were trimmed by 3 bases and 0 bases, with 11 bases remaining between them. Germline V gene sequence: CDR1 KGHSH, CDR2 LQKENI. The CDR3 region has the DNA TGTGCCAGCTCACCTGGGGCGGTAGCTAACTATGGCTACACCTTC. Translation gives CASSPGAVANYGYTF.

The CDR3 sequence is CASSQGLGETTEAFF. For the CDR3, the DNA is TGCGCCAGCAGCCAAGGACTAGGGGAAACCACTGAAGCTTTCTTT. The V call is TRBV4-1, the J call TRBJ1-1; a weak D match, TRBD1 (5 bases). Germline CDR1 MGHRA, CDR2 YSYEKL. V was pared by 1 base and J by 4 bases, with 13 bases between. The CDR3 has 15 residues.

The J gene is TRBJ1-2, the V gene TRBV7-8; perhaps TRBD1 as D (5 bases). The CDR3 is 17 residues long. Germline V gives CDR1 SGHVS, CDR2 FQNEAQ. V was trimmed by 4 bases and J by 3 bases, leaving 21 bases between them. The CDR3 nucleotides read TGTGCCAGCAGCTCCATTACCCAGGGTACGGGTTACTATGGCTACACCTTC. Translation gives CASSSITQGTGYYGYTF.

V and J are TRBV11-3 and TRBJ2-7; 8 positions agree with TRBD1. The germline V gene has CDR1 SGHNT and CDR2 YENEEA. CDR3 length: 15 amino acids. V dropped 4 bases and J dropped 7; count of bases not matched to a gene: 12. The CDR3 DNA sequence: TGTGCCAGCAGCTCGACAGGGGTTTCTGACGGGGAGCAGTACTTC. Its protein is CASSSTGVSDGEQYF. Full variable domain (rest looked up from reference TRBV11-3 and TRBJ2-7): EAGVVQSPRYKIIEKKQPVAFWCNPISGHNTLYWYLQNLGQGPELLIRYENEEAVDDSQLPKDRFSAERLKGVDSTLKIQPAELGDSAVYLCASSSTGVSDGEQYFGPGTRLTVT.

V usage is TRBV6-1 and J usage is TRBJ2-3; weak D call: TRBD2 (6 bases). CDR1 is MNHNS and CDR2 is SASEGT in the germline V gene. V was shortened by 3 bases and J by 0 bases, with 19 bases between the two germline ends. There are 18 residues in the CDR3. For the CDR3, the DNA is TGTGCCAGCAGTGAGTGGGCAGGGAGGAGTACTAGCACAGATACGCAGTATTTT. Its translation: CASSEWAGRSTSTDTQYF.

This sequence joins TRBV29-1 and TRBJ2-1; D unresolved. CDR1 is SQVTM, CDR2 ANQGSEA, per germline. The CDR3 is 13 amino acids. V shed 4 bases and J shed 6 bases, with 13 bases lying between them. CDR3: CSVAETLFNEQFF. The CDR3 DNA sequence: TGCAGCGTTGCTGAGACACTTTTCAATGAGCAGTTCTTC.

V is TRBV4-3 and J is TRBJ2-3, with a tentative D call TRBD2 (6 bases). V was cut by 4 bases and J by 3 bases, with 11 bases left in between. Germline V gene data show CDR1 as LGHNA and CDR2 as YSLEER. This CDR3 region has 14 residues. CDR3 DNA: TGCGCCAGCAGCCCGGAAGGGAGGACAGATACGCAGTATTTT. Translation gives CASSPEGRTDTQYF.

The chain is built from TRBV3-1 (or the pseudogene TRBV3-2) and TRBJ1-6; 7 nucleotides agree with TRBD1. V lost 4 bases to trimming and J lost 3 bases; unmatched junction nucleotides: 9. Germline CDR1 and CDR2: LGHDT and YNNKEL (reference sequence). The CDR3 sequence is 17 residues long. The CDR3 sequence is CASSPPTGNDYNSPLHF. Written as DNA, the CDR3 is TGTGCCAGCAGCCCCCCGACAGGGAATGACTATAATTCACCCCTCCACTTT.

The J gene is TRBJ2-3, the V gene TRBV7-9; possibly TRBD2 for D (5 bases). Germline CDR1 SEHNR, CDR2 FQNEAQ (reference sequence). CDR3 size: 16 residues. The V and J ends lost 4 bases and 6 bases respectively, with 20 bases between them. The CDR3, as DNA: TGTGCCAGCAGCTCTAAGCGGTCCCTCCTGGGGGATACGCAGTATTTT. Translated: CASSSKRSLLGDTQYF. The variable domain in full, completed from reference TRBV7-9 and TRBJ2-3, reads DTGVSQNPRHKITKRGQNVTFRCDPISEHNRLYWYRQTLGQGPEFLTYFQNEAQLEKSRLLSDRFSAERPKGSFSTLEIQRTEQGDSAMYLCASSSKRSLLGDTQYFGPGTRLTVL.

This chain joins TRBV5-5 and TRBJ1-5; D unresolved. This CDR3 spans 13 amino acids. The germline V gene encodes CDR1 SGHKS and CDR2 YYEKEE (reference sequence). With 4 bases removed from V and 5 bases from J, the gap between germline ends came to 10 bases. This CDR3 is CASSTLYDQPQHF. CDR3 DNA: TGTGCCAGCAGCACGCTCTATGATCAGCCCCAGCATTTT. Drawing the rest from reference TRBV5-5 and TRBJ1-5, the complete variable domain is DAGVTQSPTHLIKTRGQQVTLRCSPISGHKSVSWYQQVLGQGPQFIFQYYEKEERGRGNFPDRFSARQFPNYSSELNVNALLLGDSALYLCASSTLYDQPQHFGDGTRLSIL.

J is TRBJ1-1 and V is TRBV9; D not resolved. CDR1 and CDR2 (germline): SGDLS, YYNGEE. Trimming cost V 2 bases and J 0 bases, with 5 bases left between them. CDR3 size: 13 residues. The CDR3 here is CASSVQMNTEAFF. The CDR3 DNA reads as TGTGCCAGCAGCGTTCAGATGAACACTGAAGCTTTCTTT.

This clone was observed a few times. The gene calls are TRBV5-1 and TRBJ2-1; 8 bases agree with TRBD1. Per germline, CDR1 SGHRS and CDR2 YFSETQ. CDR3 length: 15 amino acids. J lost 3 bases, V lost 0 bases, and 2 bases had no gene match. CDR3 region: CASSLAGTGYNEQFF. In DNA, the CDR3 is TGCGCCAGCAGCTTGGCTGGGACAGGCTACAATGAGCAGTTCTTC.

V is TRBV5-1 and J is TRBJ2-5; D call uncertain. This CDR3 is 13 amino acids long. V was cut by 4 bases and J by 0 bases, with 7 bases left in between. Germline CDR1 is SGHRS and CDR2 is YFSETQ. The CDR3, as DNA: TGCGCCAGCAGCCCGCGGTACCAAGAGACCCAGTACTTC. It codes for CASSPRYQETQYF. Full variable domain (rest looked up from reference TRBV5-1 and TRBJ2-5): KAGVTQTPRYLIKTRGQQVTLSCSPISGHRSVSWYQQTPGQGLQFLFEYFSETQRNKGNFPGRFSGRQFSNSRSEMNVSTLELGDSALYLCASSPRYQETQYFGPGTRLLVL.

This sequence joins TRBV5-4 and TRBJ2-7, with a weak D call TRBD2 (6 bases). Deletions cut 0 bases from V and 3 bases from J, with 13 bases between. Germline V CDR1 and CDR2: SGHNT, YYREEE (reference sequence). CDR3 length equals 15 residues. CDR3 amino acids: CASSLGGVSSYEQYF. The CDR3 bases are TGTGCCAGCAGCTTGGGCGGGGTAAGCAGCTACGAGCAGTACTTC.

J is TRBJ2-1 and V is TRBV14; 8 positions agree with TRBD1. The V gene's germline CDR1 is SGHDN and CDR2 FVKESK. There are 17 residues in the CDR3. The J segment lost 6 bases and the V segment lost 5 bases, leaving 15 bases of the junction unmatched. In DNA form, the CDR3 reads TGTGCCAGCAGCGCCCGGGACAGGCGACAGGAGGGCAATGAGCAGTTCTTC. This encodes CASSARDRRQEGNEQFF.